This T cell receptor beta chain stems from a study of shared clonotypes between healthy human individuals. Study-level points and caveats: Collection of samples was limited to blood; tissue repertoires likely differ. Clonotypes shared by all four donors outscored non-shared clonotypes in generation probability. Sorted-subset samples were not fully sequenced, rarefaction indicated.

With V trimmed by 2 bases and J by 5 bases, 9 bases remained unmatched. The CDR3 has 16 amino acids. Germline CDR1 and CDR2: SEHNR and FQNEAQ (reference sequence). Genomic DNA of each subset was evenly split across several immunoSEQ plates. Data came from immunoSEQ multiplex PCR; TCRdb stores just in-frame clones and leaves some out. Among some 2.1 million clones listed, approximately 95% were seen once. Notes on this clone: Its antigen is unidentified.

Naive CD8 cells lacked CD45RO, underwent positive selection for CCR7 and left out terminally differentiated effector memory CD45RA+ cells. The chain has TRBV7-9 and TRBJ2-5; 9 bases fit TRBD2. The sequencing input was naive CD8+ T cells sorted from blood. The clonotype originates from a young man in good health. CDR3: CASSLFAGGPAETQYF. CDR3 in DNA: TGTGCCAGCAGCTTATTCGCGGGGGGGCCTGCGGAGACCCAGTACTTC.